This T cell receptor beta chain derives from a study of T cell repertoires in aging, cancer and after chemotherapy. Study at large: Donors were grouped into six age bands spanning 30 or younger through 70 or older.

Points on this clonotype: Its target is unknown.

V lost 6 bases and J 1 base, leaving 12 bases between the germline ends. The CDR3 is 15 residues long. Per the germline V gene, CDR1 is KGHSH and CDR2 is LQKENI. The template was genomic DNA from peripheral blood, not RNA. Study results and caveats: Across the chemotherapy interval, each cancer cohort showed higher median generation probability, suggesting thymic rebound.

Multiplex touch-down PCR with TRB-A/B primers amplified rearranged V-D-J TRB sequences. TCRdb itself ran the multiplex PCR reads through MiXCR, one entry per CDR3 protein. The table records under 3,000 distinct CDR3 sequences, 50% to 60% of them present only once. This sequence joins TRBV18 and TRBJ2-2, with D maybe TRBD2 (5 bases). The receptor comes from a human donor with a blood cancer. Sequencing was carried out using blood. CDR3 in amino acids: CASSRSAGNTGELFF. DNA for the CDR3: TGTGCCAGCTCCCGCTCGGCGGGGAACACCGGGGAGCTGTTTTTT.